These 4 T cell receptor beta chains were all obtained from the same sample, sequenced in a study of blood T cells in healthy people across ages. With a J-beta primer mix and a sample-barcoded 5' primer, a second PCR ran about 7 to 12 cycles. TCRdb itself ran the 5' RACE reads through MiXCR, one entry per CDR3 protein. The data hold some 760,000 distinct CDR3 sequences, with roughly 25% observed a single time. This same sample was also taken into another study, of T cells of mothers and their children.

Sequenced: blood. These receptors were obtained from a boy aged 5-17 years in good health.

This clonotype was detected a few times. The genes are TRBV15 and TRBJ2-7, with unresolved D. V lost 0 bases and J 3 bases, leaving 12 bases between the germline ends. Per germline, CDR1 LNHNV and CDR2 YYDKDF (reference sequence). The length of the CDR3 is 15 residues. CDR3 DNA: TGTGCCACCAGCAGAGAAGGTATTTCGAGCTACGAGCAGTACTTC. Its protein product is CATSREGISSYEQYF.

CDR3 loop: CASGSGQSSYNEQFF. In DNA form, the CDR3 reads TGTGCTAGTGGTTCCGGACAGAGCTCCTACAATGAGCAGTTCTTC. This chain uses TRBV12-5 with TRBJ2-1; D is possibly TRBD1 (6 bases). The CDR3 is made up of 15 amino acids. With 4 bases removed from V and 0 bases from J, the gap between germline ends came to 10 bases. CDR1 and CDR2 from the germline V gene are LGHNT and FRNRAP.

The chain links TRBV4-3 to TRBJ2-7, with D possibly being TRBD1 or TRBD2 (5 bases each). From germline, CDR1 is LGHNA and CDR2 YSLEER. The CDR3 runs 16 residues. Trimming left V 0 bases short and J 2 bases short, with 14 bases between. The CDR3 nucleotides are TGCGCCAGCAGCCAAGATCGAGGGGACGGGGCCTACGAGCAGTACTTC. Its translation is CASSQDRGDGAYEQYF.

This clonotype was observed a handful of times. The V gene is TRBV30, the J gene TRBJ2-5; 9 positions agree with TRBD1. TRBJ2-1 matches the DNA end more closely, so the J call is doubtful. This CDR3 has 16 residues. Germline V gene lookup returns CDR1 GTSNPN and CDR2 SVGIG (reference sequence). The CDR3 region has the DNA TGTGCCTGGAGTAGACCGGGACAGGGTCCTTGGGGTGAGCAGTTCTTC. Translating it yields CAWSRPGQGPWGEQFF.